Each of the 20 T cell receptor beta chains below was sequenced from the same sample in a study of T cells after yellow fever vaccination. Using its own MiXCR run on the 5' RACE reads, TCRdb lists one record per CDR3 protein. This table holds about 160,000 distinct CDR3 sequences, more than 5.5% found once. The material sequenced was CD4+ T cells sorted from PBMCs, taken 5 days after the first yellow fever vaccination. The receptor source for this set is a man in his late teens or twenties who received the YFV17D yellow fever vaccine.

J is TRBJ2-5 and V is TRBV7-2; TRBD1 agrees at 8 bases. Trimming removed 6 bases from V and 4 bases from J; junction bases left unmatched: 4. CDR3 length: 13 amino acids. Per the germline V gene, CDR1 is SGHTA and CDR2 is FQGNSA. CDR3 coding DNA: TGTGCCAGCAGAGGACAGGGTGGAGAGACCCAGTACTTC. Its translation is CASRGQGGETQYF.

This clonotype was counted at least ten times. This chain uses TRBV6-1 with TRBJ2-1, with unresolved D. This CDR3 is 14 amino acids long. CDR1 and CDR2 from the germline V gene are MNHNS and SASEGT. V lost 4 bases and J lost 6, with 13 bases in between. The CDR3 DNA reads TGTGCCAGCAGTGCCCACGTAAAGGGCAATGAGCAGTTCTTC. Its protein product is CASSAHVKGNEQFF.

This clonotype was counted at least ten times. The J gene is TRBJ2-1, the V gene TRBV7-2, with TRBD2 identical over 13 bases. Germline CDR1 SGHTA, CDR2 FQGNSA. The CDR3 is 17 residues long. V was pared by 1 base and J by 10 bases, with 10 bases of the junction left unmatched. The CDR3 reads CASSLGGLAGSSWEQFF. The CDR3 DNA follows: TGTGCCAGCAGCTTAGGGGGACTAGCGGGATCTTCGTGGGAGCAGTTCTTC.

As to this clonotype: One junction end disagrees with the germline gene, perhaps due to a read error. The chain uses TRBV7-7 and TRBJ2-1, with a weak D call TRBD2 (6 bases). The CDR3 contains 15 residues. Germline CDR1 SSHAT, CDR2 FNYEAQ (reference sequence). CDR3 bases: TGTGCTAGCAGCCCGACTAGTGGCTCCTACAATGAGCAGTTCTTC. The encoded protein is CASSPTSGSYNEQFF.

This clonotype was found many times. The genes are TRBV5-1 and TRBJ2-7, with TRBD1 identical over 12 bases. The junction had 5 bases not matched to a gene; V was cut back by 5 bases and J by 2 bases. Germline V CDR1 and CDR2: SGHRS, YFSETQ. The CDR3 extends over 15 amino acids. CDR3 protein: CASRPGTGGPYEQYF. In DNA form, the CDR3 reads TGCGCCAGCAGACCCGGGACAGGGGGCCCCTACGAGCAGTACTTC.

This clonotype was seen more than once but under ten times. V gene TRBV2 combines with J gene TRBJ2-5, with D possibly TRBD2 on 6 matching bases. Germline CDR1 SNHLY, CDR2 FYNNEI. The CDR3 extends over 12 amino acids. V lost 11 bases to trimming and J lost 5 bases, with 15 bases between them. The CDR3 spells CAARGALETQYF. The CDR3 coding sequence is TGTGCCGCGCGGGGAGCGCTGGAGACCCAGTACTTC.

This clonotype was detected ten times or more. The J gene is TRBJ2-1, the V gene TRBV5-1; 7 bases are a match to TRBD2. Germline CDR1 is SGHRS and CDR2 is YFSETQ. The CDR3 runs 15 residues. The ends lost 4 bases at V and 0 bases at J; junction bases unmatched: 4. The CDR3 region is CASSPGGSSYNEQFF. CDR3 bases: TGCGCCAGCAGCCCCGGGGGGAGCTCCTACAATGAGCAGTTCTTC.

This clonotype was recorded many times. The rearrangement uses TRBV10-3 and TRBJ1-2; 8 nucleotides align to TRBD1. This CDR3 spans 14 amino acids. The J segment lost 4 bases and the V segment lost 4 bases, leaving 5 bases of the junction unmatched. Germline V gives CDR1 ENHRY, CDR2 SYGVKD. CDR3 DNA: TGTGCCATCAGTGCGGTGACAGGGGTCTATGGCTACACCTTC. It specifies CAISAVTGVYGYTF.

This clonotype has at least ten counts. The rearrangement joins TRBV7-2 to TRBJ1-5; D is unclear. From germline, CDR1 is SGHTA and CDR2 FQGNSA. This CDR3 region has 13 residues. V lost 3 bases and J lost 7, with 10 bases in between. CDR3: CASSFDSGQPQHF. The CDR3 bases are TGTGCCAGCAGCTTCGACTCCGGGCAGCCCCAGCATTTT.

The rearrangement links TRBV24-1 to TRBJ1-5, with a possible D match to TRBD1 (6 bases). The germline gives CDR1 KGHDR, CDR2 SFDVKD. The length of the CDR3 is 17 residues. Trimming pared 3 bases from V and 3 bases from J, leaving 17 bases between. This CDR3 is CATSDRRTGQFNQPQHF. As DNA, the CDR3 is TGTGCCACCAGTGATCGCAGAACAGGACAGTTCAATCAGCCCCAGCATTTT.

The chain uses TRBV4-2 and TRBJ2-7; D remains unclear. The CDR3 totals 14 residues. Germline lookup yields CDR1 LGHNA and CDR2 YNFKEQ. V was shortened by 3 bases and J by 5 bases, with 14 bases between the two germline ends. As DNA, the CDR3 is TGTGCCAGCAGCCAGGGTACTTCGGCGGACGAGCAGTACTTC. This sequence encodes CASSQGTSADEQYF.

This clonotype was observed many times. The chain couples TRBV7-3 to TRBJ2-1; D ambiguous. The CDR3 has 13 amino acids. The germline V gene has CDR1 SGHTA and CDR2 FQGTGA. The V end was cut by 6 bases, the J end by 4 bases, with 10 bases between. The CDR3 nucleotides read TGTGCCAGCAGTTTTAGGGTGTACAATGAGCAGTTCTTC. It encodes CASSFRVYNEQFF. The variable domain in full, completed from reference TRBV7-3 and TRBJ2-1, reads GAGVSQTPSNKVTEKGKYVELRCDPISGHTALYWYRQSLGQGPEFLIYFQGTGAADDSGLPNDRFFAVRPEGSVSTLKIQRTERGDSAVYLCASSFRVYNEQFFGPGTRLTVL.

Ten or more counts support this clonotype. The chain recombines TRBV28 with TRBJ1-2, with 7 bases matching TRBD1. V lost 4 bases, J lost 4 bases, and 6 bases stayed unmatched. Germline CDR1 and CDR2: MDHEN and SYDVKM. The CDR3 runs 14 residues. The CDR3 nucleotides read TGTGCCAGCAGTTCGGGACAGCCCACCTATGGCTACACCTTC. This codes for CASSSGQPTYGYTF.

Turning to this clonotype: A much larger clone lies one base from this, so it may be a read error. The CDR3 reads CASSRDLGNTIYF. The CDR3 DNA is TGCGCCAGCAGCCGAGACCTCGGAAACACCATATATTTT. V gene TRBV4-1 combines with J gene TRBJ1-3; no reliable D call. Germline V CDR1 and CDR2: MGHRA, YSYEKL. The CDR3 extends over 13 amino acids. Trimming left V 4 bases short and J 4 bases short, with 8 bases between.

This clonotype was seen many times. V and J are TRBV3-1 and TRBJ1-1; 7 positions match TRBD1. The J segment lost 1 base and the V segment lost 1 base, leaving 6 bases of the junction unmatched. Germline loops: CDR1 LGHDT, CDR2 YNNKEL (reference sequence). CDR3 length equals 16 residues. The CDR3 loop is CASSQAGGLRNTEAFF. The CDR3 bases are TGTGCCAGCAGCCAAGCAGGGGGATTGAGGAACACTGAAGCTTTCTTT.

This clonotype came up a few times. This chain links TRBV7-8 with TRBJ2-3; TRBD2 aligns across 7 bases. Per germline, CDR1 SGHVS and CDR2 FQNEAQ. V was clipped by 1 base and J by 8 bases; unmatched bases: 12. The CDR3 extends over 16 amino acids. DNA for the CDR3: TGTGCCAGCAGCTTAGGGGGGGACTATCGCTCAGCTACGCAGTATTTT. It specifies CASSLGGDYRSATQYF. Combining the CDR3 with reference TRBV7-8 and TRBJ2-3 gives the whole variable domain GAGVSQSPRYKVAKRGQDVALRCDPISGHVSLFWYQQALGQGPEFLTYFQNEAQLDKSGLPSDRFFAERPEGSVSTLKIQRTQQEDSAVYLCASSLGGDYRSATQYFGPGTRLTVL.

The chain uses TRBV12-3 or TRBV12-4 and TRBJ2-5; 10 nucleotides agree with TRBD2. V was clipped by 7 bases and J by 5 bases; unmatched bases: 7. The CDR3 loop spans 14 amino acids. The CDR3 sequence is CASTVLAGFETQYF. In nucleotides, the CDR3 is TGTGCCAGCACTGTACTAGCGGGGTTTGAGACCCAGTACTTC.

This clonotype was counted ten times or more. The chain combines TRBV24-1 with TRBJ2-1; no firm D call. The CDR3 has 11 residues. The V end lost 0 bases, the J end lost 9 bases, and 2 bases lay between the germline ends. Germline CDR1 KGHDR, CDR2 SFDVKD. CDR3 sequence reads: CATSDLSEQFF. CDR3 nucleotide sequence: TGTGCCACCAGTGATTTGAGTGAGCAGTTCTTC.

This clonotype was seen ten or more times. This chain links TRBV10-3 with TRBJ1-1, with D perhaps TRBD1 (6 bases). The CDR3 extends over 14 amino acids. V lost 1 base and J lost 5, with 11 bases in between. Germline lookup yields CDR1 ENHRY and CDR2 SYGVKD. CDR3 region: CAISEFQGHTEAFF. Here the CDR3 DNA reads TGTGCCATCAGTGAGTTTCAGGGGCATACTGAAGCTTTCTTT.

The V call is TRBV18, the J call TRBJ2-3; TRBD2 aligns across 7 bases. The CDR3 runs 15 residues. Germline V gives CDR1 KGHSH, CDR2 LQKENI. The trim removed 3 bases at V and 0 bases at J, leaving 3 bases unmatched. CDR3 DNA: TGTGCCAGCTCACCTACAGCGGGGAGCACAGATACGCAGTATTTT. Protein: CASSPTAGSTDTQYF.